Listed below are T cell receptor beta chains from one sample, sequenced in a study of Ad26.COV2.S vaccination and SARS-CoV-2 variants. The repertoire was sequenced with immunoSEQ multiplex PCR; TCRdb's copy has only in-frame clones and lacks some. Of about 350,000 clones in the sample, 86% were seen once. The input for sequencing was peripheral blood, taken in a trial of Ad26.COV2.S vaccine versus placebo. Every receptor here comes from a person between 18 and 60 years old who received the Ad26.COV2.S COVID-19 vaccine or a placebo. Both conserved end residues are trimmed from each CDR3. Fields, in order: J gene, V gene, CDR3 protein.

J: TRBJ2-1; V: TRBV7-6; CDR3: ASSLSSFLSYNEQF
J: TRBJ1-5; V: TRBV7-2; CDR3: ASSFDRGSQPQH
J: TRBJ2-2; V: TRBV28; CDR3: ASRTSGGAPGELF
J: TRBJ1-2; V: TRBV6-2/TRBV6-3; CDR3: ASSVTGLFGGYT
J: TRBJ2-5; V: TRBV28; CDR3: ASSLPPTKYQETQY
J: TRBJ1-6; V: TRBV27; CDR3: ASSPEGQINSPLH
J: TRBJ2-3; V: TRBV10-3; CDR3: AITNRERDTQY
J: TRBJ1-2; V: TRBV18; CDR3: ASSPTADQRYGYT
J: TRBJ1-5; V: TRBV7-2; CDR3: ASSLAGDNNQPQH
J: TRBJ2-2; V: TRBV6-5; CDR3: ASTPGFGNTGELF
J: TRBJ2-7; V: TRBV6-5; CDR3: ASSYFGTGEEQY
J: TRBJ1-5; V: TRBV7-8; CDR3: ASSLAGTGVAQPQH
J: TRBJ2-5; V: TRBV11-2; CDR3: ASSSGLEGQTQY
J: TRBJ2-6; V: TRBV27; CDR3: ASSWAFSGANVLT
J: TRBJ2-7; V: TRBV28; CDR3: ASSPPGTHEGGD
J: TRBJ2-1; V: TRBV11-2; CDR3: ASSLNPSDNEQF
J: TRBJ1-1; V: TRBV6-2/TRBV6-3; CDR3: ASSRDGGTEAF
J: TRBJ1-1; V: TRBV4-3; CDR3: ASSQTGQGYNIGEAF
J: TRBJ2-2; V: TRBV10-3; CDR3: AITGQGHGELF
J: TRBJ2-5; V: TRBV7-2; CDR3: ASRTGLETQY
J: TRBJ2-7; V: TRBV4-1; CDR3: ASSQDSEALGSYEQY
J: TRBJ2-6; V: TRBV2; CDR3: ASSGQFSSDSGANVLT
J: TRBJ2-2; V: TRBV5-4; CDR3: ASSLFSASGGSGELF
J: TRBJ2-1; V: TRBV5-1; CDR3: ASSLTLGGLEQF
J: TRBJ1-6; V: TRBV4-1; CDR3: ASSRAGTQNSPLH
J: TRBJ1-6; V: TRBV4-1; CDR3: ASSHQEDRGSSPLH
J: TRBJ2-7; V: TRBV6-5; CDR3: ASSPTYLDIYEQY
J: TRBJ2-5; V: TRBV7-7; CDR3: ASSLALQETQY
J: TRBJ2-7; V: TRBV27; CDR3: ASSPYTLQGLYEQY
J: TRBJ1-2; V: TRBV2; CDR3: AATFRDRDYGYT
J: TRBJ1-2; V: TRBV29-1; CDR3: SAGQEVSNYGYT
J: TRBJ1-4; V: TRBV27; CDR3: ASSLIGTAHEKLF
J: TRBJ2-5; V: TRBV3-1/TRBV3-2; CDR3: ASSQEPKPTSGRKETQY
J: TRBJ1-2; V: TRBV2; CDR3: ATPSGPSLYGYT
J: TRBJ1-2; V: TRBV19; CDR3: ASSSWRYGYT
J: TRBJ1-5; V: TRBV4-3; CDR3: ASSQEGLPDQPQH
J: TRBJ2-1; V: TRBV6-5; CDR3: ASSVLGTGRDEQF
J: TRBJ1-1; V: TRBV5-3; CDR3: ARSLVRPVTEAF
J: TRBJ2-2; V: TRBV19; CDR3: ASSPSSSGELF
J: TRBJ2-2; V: TRBV28; CDR3: ASSYRGGTGELF
J: TRBJ1-1; V: TRBV18; CDR3: ASSQTATGGVMNTEAF
J: TRBJ2-1; V: TRBV20-1; CDR3: SAGDGTEEF
J: TRBJ1-5; V: TRBV19; CDR3: ASSLAGGYSNQPQH
J: TRBJ2-1; V: TRBV30; CDR3: AWHKGGRVANEQF
J: TRBJ2-3; V: TRBV6-5; CDR3: ASSYGPGPGDTQY
J: TRBJ2-7; V: TRBV6-2/TRBV6-3; CDR3: ASSWGLGALGEQY
J: TRBJ1-2; V: TRBV30; CDR3: AWSEGNYGYT
J: TRBJ1-1; V: TRBV18; CDR3: ASSAGENTEAF
J: TRBJ1-1; V: TRBV4-2; CDR3: ASSQALQGDTEAF
J: TRBJ2-1; V: TRBV4-3; CDR3: ASSPGLAGFSVF
J: TRBJ1-6; V: TRBV24-1; CDR3: ATSDWHGTDNSPLH
J: TRBJ2-1; V: TRBV12-3/TRBV12-4; CDR3: ASSLGGGGPF
J: TRBJ2-7; V: TRBV4-3; CDR3: ASSPTQDPTYEQY
J: TRBJ1-5; V: TRBV19; CDR3: ASGPGGENQPQH
J: TRBJ2-7; V: TRBV6-1; CDR3: ASSEQGSYEQY
J: TRBJ1-1; V: TRBV3-1/TRBV3-2; CDR3: ASSQGRQREAF
J: TRBJ1-1; V: TRBV6-2/TRBV6-3; CDR3: ASSRVGNTEAF